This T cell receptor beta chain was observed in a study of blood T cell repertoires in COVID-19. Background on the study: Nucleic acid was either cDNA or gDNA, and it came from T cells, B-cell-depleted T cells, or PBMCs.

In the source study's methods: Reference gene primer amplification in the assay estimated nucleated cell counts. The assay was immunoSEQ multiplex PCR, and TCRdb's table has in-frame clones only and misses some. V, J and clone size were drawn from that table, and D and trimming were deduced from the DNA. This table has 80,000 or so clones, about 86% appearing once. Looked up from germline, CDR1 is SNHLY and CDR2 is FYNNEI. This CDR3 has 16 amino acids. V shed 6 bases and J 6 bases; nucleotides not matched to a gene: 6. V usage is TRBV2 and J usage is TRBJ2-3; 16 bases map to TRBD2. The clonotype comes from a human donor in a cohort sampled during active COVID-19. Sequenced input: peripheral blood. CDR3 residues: CASSDGTSGGADTQYF. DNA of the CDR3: TGTGCCAGCAGCGACGGGACTAGCGGGGGGGCGGATACGCAGTATTTT.